The 6 T cell receptor beta chains given below trace back to one sample, sequenced in a study of cytomegalovirus exposure and HLA in healthy donors. PCR was performed using 60 Vbeta and 13 Jbeta primers. Produced via immunoSEQ multiplex PCR; TCRdb's table is partial and in-frame only. This table has tens of thousands of clones, 79% appearing once. What was sequenced was PBMCs. The receptors were gathered from a woman in her 40s in good health and CMV-seropositive.

The V call is TRBV29-1, the J call TRBJ1-1, with 10 bases aligning to TRBD1. The CDR3 is 15 amino acids. From germline, CDR1 is SQVTM and CDR2 ANQGSEA. The J segment lost 5 bases and the V segment lost 1 base, leaving 7 bases of the junction unmatched. For the CDR3, the DNA is TGCAGCGTTGAAGGGGGACAGGGGAAAAAAACTGAAGCTTTCTTT. Amino acids: CSVEGGQGKKTEAFF.

This chain joins TRBV19 and TRBJ2-3; D may be TRBD2 (6 bases). The CDR3 totals 13 residues. Germline-derived CDR1 and CDR2 are LNHDA and SQIVND (reference sequence). Between the trimmed V and J ends, which lost 4 bases and 10 bases, there was a span of 15 bases. CDR3 sequence (DNA): TGTGCCAGTAGTAATTCCAGGGAGGAATCGCAGTATTTT. It translates to CASSNSREESQYF. The full variable domain, rest sourced from reference TRBV19 and TRBJ2-3, is DGGITQSPKYLFRKEGQNVTLSCEQNLNHDAMYWYRQDPGQGLRLIYYSQIVNDFQKGDIAEGYSVSREKKESFPLTVTSAQKNPTAFYLCASSNSREESQYFGPGTRLTVL.

The chain employs TRBV10-2 and TRBJ1-4; D gene ambiguous. CDR3 length: 13 residues. V was trimmed by 0 bases and J by 7 bases, leaving 6 bases between them. Germline CDR1 is WSHSY and CDR2 is SAAADI. CDR3: CASSESVSEKLFF. The CDR3 bases are TGCGCCAGCAGTGAGTCCGTCAGTGAAAAACTGTTTTTT.

V gene TRBV28 combines with J gene TRBJ2-2, with TRBD2 identical over 9 bases. The CDR3 spans 14 residues. The junction had 3 bases not matched to a gene; V was cut back by 5 bases and J by 5 bases. Germline assignment: CDR1 MDHEN and CDR2 SYDVKM. The CDR3 sequence: CASSISGRTGELFF. CDR3 nucleotides: TGTGCCAGCAGTATTAGCGGGAGAACCGGGGAGCTGTTTTTT.

This chain joins TRBV18 and TRBJ1-1, with 9 bases fitting TRBD1. CDR1 KGHSH and CDR2 LQKENI come from the germline V gene. J gave up 7 bases and V 1 base, and 7 bases lay outside the gene matches. CDR3 length: 15 residues. The CDR3 DNA reads TGTGCCAGCTCACCACAGTCGTTGGACAGGGGTGAAGCTTTCTTT. Translation gives CASSPQSLDRGEAFF.

This rearrangement joins TRBV28 to TRBJ1-5; D is unclear. Trimming took 3 bases from V and 2 from J, leaving 17 bases between them. The CDR3 length is 17 residues. CDR1 and CDR2 from the germline V gene are MDHEN and SYDVKM. The DNA of the CDR3 is TGTGCCAGCAGTTTTGGGGTTGGGAAGAGGGGCAATCAGCCCCAGCATTTT. This sequence encodes CASSFGVGKRGNQPQHF.